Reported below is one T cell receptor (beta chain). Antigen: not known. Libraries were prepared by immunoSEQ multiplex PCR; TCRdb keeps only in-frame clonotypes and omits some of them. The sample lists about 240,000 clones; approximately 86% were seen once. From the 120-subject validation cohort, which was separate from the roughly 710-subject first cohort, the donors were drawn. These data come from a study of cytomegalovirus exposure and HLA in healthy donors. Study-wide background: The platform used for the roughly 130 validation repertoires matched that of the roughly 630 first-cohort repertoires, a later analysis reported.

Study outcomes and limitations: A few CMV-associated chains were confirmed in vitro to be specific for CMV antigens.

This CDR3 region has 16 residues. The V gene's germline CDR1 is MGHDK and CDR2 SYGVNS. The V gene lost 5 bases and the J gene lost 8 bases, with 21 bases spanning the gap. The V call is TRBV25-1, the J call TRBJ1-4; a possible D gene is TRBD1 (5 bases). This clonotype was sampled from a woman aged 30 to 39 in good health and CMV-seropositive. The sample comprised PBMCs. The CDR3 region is CASSPQIGQGGEKLFF. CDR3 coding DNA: TGTGCCAGCAGTCCCCAAATCGGGCAGGGTGGCGAAAAACTGTTTTTT.